These T cell receptor beta chains were read from a single sample in a study of glioma-infiltrating T cells. Each CDR3 protein is one row after TCRdb ran MiXCR on the multiplex PCR reads. The top ten hold around 12% of the sample, which has about 400,000 distinct CDR3 sequences, roughly two fifths seen once. What was sequenced was glioma tissue, nonneoplastic brain tissue, or PBMCs (not recorded which). These receptors all stem from a human donor with low-grade glioma or glioblastoma, undergoing nonglioma brain surgery, or in good health (not recorded which). The CDR3 runs from the conserved cysteine through the conserved F or W. A D gene is named only where the DNA matches it firmly. Rows may omit the clone size; those that give it use once, few, many or a size class.

clone size,D gene,V gene,J gene,CDR3 DNA,CDR3 protein
few,NA,TRBV29-1,TRBJ2-5,TGCAGCGTTGCCGGGACGGAAAGAGAGACCCAGTACTTC,CSVAGTERETQYF
NA,TRBD2,TRBV2,TRBJ2-1,TGTGGCAGCAGCGGGAGGCTCATCGGTACTGAGCAGTTCTTC,CGSSGRLIGTEQFF
few,NA,TRBV6-2/TRBV6-3,TRBJ2-7,TGTGCCAGCACCGCAAGCCGGCCTGGGGGGAGGTCCCCCTACGAGCAGTACTTC,CASTASRPGGRSPYEQYF
few,NA,TRBV28,TRBJ1-1,TGTGCCAGCAGTCTGACCGTTCAGAACACTGAAGCTTTCTTT,CASSLTVQNTEAFF
many,NA,TRBV27,TRBJ2-6,TGTGCCAGCAGTCCCGTGATACTTGGGGCCAACGTCCTGACTTTC,CASSPVILGANVLTF
NA,TRBD1,TRBV7-2,TRBJ2-7,TGTGCCAGCAGCTTACATACAGGGGGAAGCTCCTACGAGCAGTACTTC,CASSLHTGGSSYEQYF
few,TRBD2,TRBV28,TRBJ2-1,TGTGCCAGCAGCCTATCTAGCGGGAGCGTTCACAATGAGCAGTTCTTC,CASSLSSGSVHNEQFF
many,NA,TRBV6-2/TRBV6-3,TRBJ2-1,TGTGCCAGCACCCACAGGGTAGCCGAGGATGAGCAGTTCTTC,CASTHRVAEDEQFF
many,TRBD1,TRBV28,TRBJ1-5,TGTGCCAGCAGTTTATCCTTGACAGGGACGCGTCAGCCCCAGCATTTT,CASSLSLTGTRQPQHF
NA,NA,TRBV5-4,TRBJ2-1,TGTGCCAGCAGCTCGATGGACGGGAGCTCCTACAATGAGCAGTTCTTC,CASSSMDGSSYNEQFF
few,NA,TRBV24-1,TRBJ1-5,TGTGCCACCAGGACAGAATATAGCAATCAGCCCCAGCATTTT,CATRTEYSNQPQHF
many,NA,TRBV27,TRBJ1-5,TGTGCCAGCAGTTTCCAGGGGCTGAACAATCAGCCCCAGCATTTT,CASSFQGLNNQPQHF